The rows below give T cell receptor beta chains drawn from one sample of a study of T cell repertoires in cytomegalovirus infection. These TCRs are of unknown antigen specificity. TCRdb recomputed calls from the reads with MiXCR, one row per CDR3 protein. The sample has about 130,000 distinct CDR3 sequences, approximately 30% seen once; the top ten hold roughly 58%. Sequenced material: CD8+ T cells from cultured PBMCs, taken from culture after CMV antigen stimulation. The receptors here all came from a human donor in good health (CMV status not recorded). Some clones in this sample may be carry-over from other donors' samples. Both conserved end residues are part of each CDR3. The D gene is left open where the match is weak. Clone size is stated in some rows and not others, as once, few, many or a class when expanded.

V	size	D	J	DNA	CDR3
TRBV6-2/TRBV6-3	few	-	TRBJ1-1	TGTGCCAGCAGTAGGGCAAGCCGGTTGAACACTGAAGCTTTCTTT	CASSRASRLNTEAFF
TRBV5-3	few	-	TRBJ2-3	TGTGCCAGAAGCTTGGCCTCCCTTCCTGGGACAGATACGCAGTATTTT	CARSLASLPGTDTQYF
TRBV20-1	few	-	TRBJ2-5	TGCAGTGCTAGAGCAGGGGCGCCCCAAGAGACCCAGTACTTC	CSARAGAPQETQYF
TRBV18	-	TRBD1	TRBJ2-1	TGTGCCAGCTCACCAGGGACAGGGATTTACAATGAGCAGTTCTTC	CASSPGTGIYNEQFF
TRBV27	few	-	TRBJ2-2	TGTGCCAGCAGCGTATCGACCCTGGGGACCGGGGAGCTGTTTTTT	CASSVSTLGTGELFF
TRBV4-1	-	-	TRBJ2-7	TGCGCCAGCAGCCAAGGGGAGATCTCCTACGAGCAGTACTTC	CASSQGEISYEQYF
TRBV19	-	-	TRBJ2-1	TGTGCCAGTAGTAGCGGGGGCCACCTCGTTTACAATGAGCAGTTCTTC	CASSSGGHLVYNEQFF
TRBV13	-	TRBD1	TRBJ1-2	TGTGCCAGCGAAACGCGACAGGGGAGCTATGGCTACACCTTC	CASETRQGSYGYTF
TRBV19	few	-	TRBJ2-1	TGTGCCAGTAGTATGGTCAGTTACAATGAGCAGTTCTTC	CASSMVSYNEQFF
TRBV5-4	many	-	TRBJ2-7	TGTGCCAGCAGCTTACGAGCATATCACCTCCTTGAATCATTC	CASSLRAYHLLESF
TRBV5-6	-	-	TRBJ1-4	TGTGCCAGCAGCTGGCGGGGCTACGAAAAACTGTTTTTT	CASSWRGYEKLFF
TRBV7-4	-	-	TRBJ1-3	TGTGCCAGCAGCTCGATGGCGGCAGGGGGAAACACCATATATTTT	CASSSMAAGGNTIYF
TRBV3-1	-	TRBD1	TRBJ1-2	TGTGCCAGCAGCCAAGTTATCGACAGGGGAGCCTATGGCTACACCTTC	CASSQVIDRGAYGYTF
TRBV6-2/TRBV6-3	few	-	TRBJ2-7	TGTGCCAGCAGAACCCCGACAGGAGAGGGCTACGAGCAGTACTTC	CASRTPTGEGYEQYF
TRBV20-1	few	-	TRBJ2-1	TGCAGTGCTAGATGGGTAGAGCTCTCCTACAATGAGCAGTTCTTC	CSARWVELSYNEQFF
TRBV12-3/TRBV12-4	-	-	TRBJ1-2	TGTGCCAGCACTAACCTGGGGTCTTATGGCTACACCTTC	CASTNLGSYGYTF
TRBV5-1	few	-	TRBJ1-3	TGCGCCAGCAGCTTAGACCGGAGCTCTGGAAACACCATATATTTT	CASSLDRSSGNTIYF
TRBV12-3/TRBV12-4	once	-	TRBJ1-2	TGTGCCAGCAGTTTTGCGGTATATGGCTACACCTTC	CASSFAVYGYTF
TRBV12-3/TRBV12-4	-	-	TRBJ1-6	TGTGCCAGCAGTTCGGGGGTTTTAAGATCACCCCTCCACTTT	CASSSGVLRSPLHF
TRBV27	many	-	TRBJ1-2	TGTGCCAGCAGTCGAGGGTATTTGGACGTCTATGGCTACACCTTC	CASSRGYLDVYGYTF
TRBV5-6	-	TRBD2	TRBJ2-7	TGTGCCAGCAGCTTTAGCGGGGGCTCCTACGAGCAGTACTTC	CASSFSGGSYEQYF
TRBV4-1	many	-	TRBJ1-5	TGCGCCAGCAGCCAGGAGGTCAGTCAGCCCCAGCATTTT	CASSQEVSQPQHF
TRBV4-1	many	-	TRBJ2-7	TGCGCCAGCAGACGCACTGACTATTACGGCTACGAGCAGTACTTC	CASRRTDYYGYEQYF
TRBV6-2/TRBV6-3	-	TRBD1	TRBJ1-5	TGTGCCAGCAGTTTTGAATGGATTGGGACAGACAGCAATCAGCCCCAGCATTTT	CASSFEWIGTDSNQPQHF
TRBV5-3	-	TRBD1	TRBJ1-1	TGTGCCAGCAGCTTATCTCTTACAGGGGGCACTGAAGCTTTCTTT	CASSLSLTGGTEAFF
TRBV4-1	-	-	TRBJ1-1	TGCGCCAGCAGCCCGCCCGGGGGGGAAGCTTTCTTT	CASSPPGGEAFF
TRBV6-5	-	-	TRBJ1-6	TGTGCCAGCAGTACCACCTCGGGGGGGTATCTTGATTCACCCCTCCACTTT	CASSTTSGGYLDSPLHF
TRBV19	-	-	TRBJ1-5	TGTGCCAGTAGTATAATCGGGAGTCAGCCCCAGCATTTT	CASSIIGSQPQHF
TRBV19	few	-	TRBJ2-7	TGTGCCAGTAGGCCACCGGGAGAGTCCTACGAGCAGTACTTC	CASRPPGESYEQYF
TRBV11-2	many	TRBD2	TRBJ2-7	TGTGCCAGCAGCTTACAATTACCGGGGACTAGCGGGGACTACGAGCAGTACTTC	CASSLQLPGTSGDYEQYF
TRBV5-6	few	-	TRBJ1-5	TGTGCCAGCAGCTTGGGCAGGGGAAATAGCAATCAGCCCCAGCATTTT	CASSLGRGNSNQPQHF
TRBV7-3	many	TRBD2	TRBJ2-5	TGTGCCAGCAGCTTCGGGACTAGCGGGGGGCTACAAGAGACCCAGTACTTC	CASSFGTSGGLQETQYF
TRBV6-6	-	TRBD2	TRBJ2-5	TGTGCCAGCAGTTGGGAGGGCCAAGAGACCCAGTACTTC	CASSWEGQETQYF
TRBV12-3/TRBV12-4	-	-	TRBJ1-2	TGTGCCAGCAGTTTCGACCCCTCAAGCTATGGCTACACCTTC	CASSFDPSSYGYTF
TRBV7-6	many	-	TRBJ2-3	TGTGCCAGCAGCCTACCCGGACAAAGCACAGATACGCAGTATTTT	CASSLPGQSTDTQYF
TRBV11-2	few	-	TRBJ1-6	TGTGCCAGCAGCTTAGATCTAGGGGTATCCTATAATTCACCCCTCCACTTT	CASSLDLGVSYNSPLHF
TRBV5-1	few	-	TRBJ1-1	TGCGCCAGCAGCTTAAATTCAGGGCTGGAAGCTTTCTTT	CASSLNSGLEAFF
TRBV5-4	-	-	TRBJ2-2	TGTGCCAGCAGCTTGCGCGGACTTAGGAGGCACACCGGGGAGCTGTTTTTT	CASSLRGLRRHTGELFF
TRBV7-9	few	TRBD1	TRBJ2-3	TGTGCCAGCAGCTTTCTTGGCAGGGGGACAGATACGCAGTATTTT	CASSFLGRGTDTQYF
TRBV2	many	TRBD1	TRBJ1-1	TGTGCCAGGCAGGGGGTGAGAAGGATGAACACTGAAGCTTTCTTT	CARQGVRRMNTEAFF
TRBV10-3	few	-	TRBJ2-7	TGTGCCGCCTCAGGGGGGACCGGGATACCAAGCTCCTACGAGCAGTACTTC	CAASGGTGIPSSYEQYF
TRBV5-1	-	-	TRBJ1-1	TGCGCCAGCAGCGCCCCGGGGGGGGCTGAAGCTTTCTTT	CASSAPGGAEAFF
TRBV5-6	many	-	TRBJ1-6	TGTGCCAGCAGCTTAGAAGGGATGGGGTTATATTCACCCCTCCACTTT	CASSLEGMGLYSPLHF
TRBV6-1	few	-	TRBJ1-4	TGTGCCAGCAGTGAAGGGGGGTCTTATGAAAAACTGTTTTTT	CASSEGGSYEKLFF
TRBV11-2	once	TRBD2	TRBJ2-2	TGTGCCAGCATGGAACCCGGGACTAGCACCGGGGAGCTGTTTTTT	CASMEPGTSTGELFF
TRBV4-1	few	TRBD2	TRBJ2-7	TGCGCCAGCAGCCAAGAGGTAGCGGGGGCTCCTAACGAGCAGTACTTC	CASSQEVAGAPNEQYF